This TCR beta chain is drawn from a study of PD-1 blockade in mismatch repair-deficient tumors. Background on the study: Patients had around 11 mismatch repair-deficient cancer types, all previously treated and progressing.

Here immunoSEQ multiplex PCR was the method, and the copy in TCRdb shows in-frame clones only, minus some. Here the sample spans 35,000 to 40,000 clones, around 75% being singletons. V dropped 5 bases and J dropped 8; count of bases not matched to a gene: 13. There are 15 residues in the CDR3. Germline V gene data show CDR1 as SGHTA and CDR2 as FQGTGA. This TCR came from an adult with mismatch repair-deficient cancer. The source was peripheral blood, collected 4 weeks after starting pembrolizumab. V and J are TRBV7-3 and TRBJ1-2; 8 bases align to TRBD1. CDR3 nucleotide sequence: TGTGCCAGCAGCCCCGAAGGACAGGGTACGGGGGGCTACACCTTC. Translating it yields CASSPEGQGTGGYTF.